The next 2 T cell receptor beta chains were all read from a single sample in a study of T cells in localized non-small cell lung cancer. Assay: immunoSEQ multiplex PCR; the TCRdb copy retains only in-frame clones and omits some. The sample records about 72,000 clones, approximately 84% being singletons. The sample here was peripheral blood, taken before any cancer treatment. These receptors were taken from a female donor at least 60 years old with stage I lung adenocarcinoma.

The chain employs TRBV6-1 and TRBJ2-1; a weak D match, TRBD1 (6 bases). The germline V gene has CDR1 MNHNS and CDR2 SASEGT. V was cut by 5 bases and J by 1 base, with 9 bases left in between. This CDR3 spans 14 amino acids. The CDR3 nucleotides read TGTGCCAGCAGTAAAGGGGGATCCTACAATGAGCAGTTCTTC. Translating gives CASSKGGSYNEQFF.

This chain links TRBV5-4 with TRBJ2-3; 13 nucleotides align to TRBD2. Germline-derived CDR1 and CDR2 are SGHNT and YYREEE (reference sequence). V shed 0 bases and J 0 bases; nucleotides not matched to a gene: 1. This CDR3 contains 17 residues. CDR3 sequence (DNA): TGTGCCAGCAGCTTGGCGGGACTAGCGGGAAGCACAGATACGCAGTATTTT. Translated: CASSLAGLAGSTDTQYF.